Below are 8 T cell receptor beta chains sequenced from a single sample in a study of shared clonotypes between healthy human individuals. Using immunoSEQ multiplex PCR, the repertoire was profiled, and TCRdb retains in-frame clones only, with some absent. The sample carries about 2.5 million clones, around 93% recorded once. Sequenced material: naive CD4+ T cells from PBMCs. Stated subset: CD45RA+ positively selected. Source of these receptors: a man younger than 30 in good health. Some clones in this sample may be carry-over from other donors' samples.

The rearrangement uses TRBV27 and TRBJ2-1; possibly TRBD1 or TRBD2 for D (6 bases each). CDR3 length equals 15 residues. Germline loops: CDR1 MNHEY, CDR2 SMNVEV (reference sequence). V dropped 3 bases and J dropped 7 bases, with 16 bases sitting between them. The CDR3 DNA follows: TGTGCCAGCAGTTTCGGGGTGGGGGGCGAGAATGAGCAGTTCTTC. Translation gives CASSFGVGGENEQFF.

This clone was seen just once. The rearrangement joins TRBV5-1 to TRBJ1-1; 8 bases align to TRBD1. The trim removed 4 bases at V and 6 bases at J, leaving 23 bases unmatched. The CDR3 contains 19 residues. Germline V CDR1 and CDR2: SGHRS, YFSETQ. The CDR3 reads CASSQRPGTGAAVHSEAFF. CDR3 nucleotides: TGCGCCAGCAGCCAACGTCCCGGGACAGGAGCCGCCGTACACTCTGAAGCTTTCTTT.

This clone appeared a few times. The chain uses TRBV18 and TRBJ1-1; maybe TRBD1 (6 bases). Trimming shortened V by 5 bases and J by 7 bases, and 11 bases separated the two germline ends. CDR3 length: 12 residues. Germline V gene data show CDR1 as KGHSH and CDR2 as LQKENI. This chain's CDR3 is CASSGRQDEAFF. The CDR3 DNA reads as TGTGCCAGCTCAGGGAGACAGGATGAAGCTTTCTTT.

The chain links TRBV7-9 to TRBJ1-1, with D maybe TRBD1 (6 bases). Trimming left V 1 base short and J 4 bases short, with 16 bases between. This CDR3 is 16 amino acids long. Germline V gene data show CDR1 as SEHNR and CDR2 as FQNEAQ (reference sequence). As DNA, the CDR3 is TGTGCCAGCAGCTTAGGGATGGGGGGCCCGCGCACTGAAGCTTTCTTT. Its translation is CASSLGMGGPRTEAFF.

V is TRBV7-2 and J is TRBJ1-4; possibly TRBD1 for D (6 bases). CDR1 and CDR2 from the germline V gene are SGHTA and FQGNSA. This CDR3 region has 15 residues. V dropped 4 bases and J dropped 2 bases, with 11 bases sitting between them. The CDR3 DNA reads as TGTGCCAGCAGCTCCGTCACAGGGACTAATGAAAAACTGTTTTTT. Its translation: CASSSVTGTNEKLFF. Full variable domain (missing parts from reference TRBV7-2 and TRBJ1-4): GAGVSQSPSNKVTEKGKDVELRCDPISGHTALYWYRQSLGQGLEFLIYFQGNSAPDKSGLPSDRFSAERTGGSVSTLTIQRTQQEDSAVYLCASSSVTGTNEKLFFGSGTQLSVL.

This clone was counted between two and nine times. Other DNA sequences from this sample encode an identical CDR3 as well. The chain links TRBV28 to TRBJ2-7; the D gene is possibly TRBD1 (6 bases). The V end lost 5 bases, the J end lost 3 bases, and 8 bases lay between the germline ends. Per germline, CDR1 MDHEN and CDR2 SYDVKM. The CDR3 extends over 12 amino acids. CDR3 sequence (DNA): TGTGCCAGCAGTCCACAGGGCTACGAGCAGTACTTC. Its translation is CASSPQGYEQYF.

The genes are TRBV5-6 and TRBJ1-4; perhaps TRBD1 as D (5 bases). Trimming removed 3 bases at V and 4 bases at J, with 13 bases between. Germline CDR1 is SGHDT and CDR2 is YYEEEE. This CDR3 region has 15 residues. CDR3 amino acids: CASSSQRGDNEKLFF. As DNA, the CDR3 is TGTGCCAGCAGCTCCCAAAGGGGCGATAATGAAAAACTGTTTTTT.

This sequence joins TRBV7-9 and TRBJ2-7, with 8 bases lining up with TRBD1. Trimming took 7 bases from V and 0 from J; bases not matched to a gene: 11. CDR3 size: 16 residues. CDR1 is SEHNR and CDR2 is FQNEAQ in the germline V gene (reference sequence). The CDR3 protein is CASTPMGQAASYEQYF. In nucleotides, the CDR3 is TGTGCCAGCACCCCAATGGGACAGGCCGCCTCCTACGAGCAGTACTTC.